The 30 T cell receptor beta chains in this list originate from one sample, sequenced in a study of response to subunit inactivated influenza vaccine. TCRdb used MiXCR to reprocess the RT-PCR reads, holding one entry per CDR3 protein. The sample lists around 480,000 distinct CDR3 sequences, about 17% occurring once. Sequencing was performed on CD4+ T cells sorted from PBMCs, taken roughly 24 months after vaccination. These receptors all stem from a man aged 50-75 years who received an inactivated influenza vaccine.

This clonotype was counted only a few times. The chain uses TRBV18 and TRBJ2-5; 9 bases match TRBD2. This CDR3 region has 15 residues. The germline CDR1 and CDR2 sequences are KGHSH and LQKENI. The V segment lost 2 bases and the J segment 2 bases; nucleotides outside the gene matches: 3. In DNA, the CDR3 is TGTGCCAGCTCACCAGGACTAGCGCGACAAGAGACCCAGTACTTC. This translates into CASSPGLARQETQYF.

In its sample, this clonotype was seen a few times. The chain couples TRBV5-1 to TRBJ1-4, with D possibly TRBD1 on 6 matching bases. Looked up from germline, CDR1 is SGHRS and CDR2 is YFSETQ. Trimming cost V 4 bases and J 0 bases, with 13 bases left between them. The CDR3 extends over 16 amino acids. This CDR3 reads CASSPGQTATNEKLFF. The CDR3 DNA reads TGCGCCAGCAGCCCTGGACAGACTGCAACTAATGAAAAACTGTTTTTT.

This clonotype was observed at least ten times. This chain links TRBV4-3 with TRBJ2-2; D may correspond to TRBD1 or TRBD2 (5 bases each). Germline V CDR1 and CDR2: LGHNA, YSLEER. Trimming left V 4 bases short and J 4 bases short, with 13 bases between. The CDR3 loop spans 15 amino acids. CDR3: CASSRSGTPTGELFF. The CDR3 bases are TGCGCCAGCAGCCGTTCCGGGACCCCCACCGGGGAGCTGTTTTTT.

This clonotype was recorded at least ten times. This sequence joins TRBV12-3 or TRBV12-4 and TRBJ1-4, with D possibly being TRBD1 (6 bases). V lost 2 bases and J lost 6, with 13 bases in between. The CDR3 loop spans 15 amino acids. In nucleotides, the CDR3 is TGTGCCAGCAGTTTATCGGGGGGCGGGCATGAAAAACTGTTTTTT. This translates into CASSLSGGGHEKLFF.

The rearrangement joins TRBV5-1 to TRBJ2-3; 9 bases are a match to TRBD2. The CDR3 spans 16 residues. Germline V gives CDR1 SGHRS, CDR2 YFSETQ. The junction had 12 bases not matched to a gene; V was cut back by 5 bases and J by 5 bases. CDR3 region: CASSPGGTSKIDTQYF. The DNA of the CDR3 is TGCGCCAGCAGTCCGGGAGGGACTAGCAAGATAGATACGCAGTATTTT. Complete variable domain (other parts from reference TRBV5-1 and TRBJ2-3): KAGVTQTPRYLIKTRGQQVTLSCSPISGHRSVSWYQQTPGQGLQFLFEYFSETQRNKGNFPGRFSGRQFSNSRSEMNVSTLELGDSALYLCASSPGGTSKIDTQYFGPGTRLTVL.

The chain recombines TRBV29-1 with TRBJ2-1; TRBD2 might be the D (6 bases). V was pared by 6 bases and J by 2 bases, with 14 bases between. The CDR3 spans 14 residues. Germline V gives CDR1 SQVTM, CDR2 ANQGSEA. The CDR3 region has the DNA TGCAGCGTGAAACCGGGGGTAACCTACAATGAGCAGTTCTTC. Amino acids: CSVKPGVTYNEQFF.

CDR3 sequence: CASSRGTSGGQETQYF. CDR3 bases: TGTGCCAGCAGTCGGGGGACTAGCGGAGGCCAAGAGACCCAGTACTTC. This chain connects TRBV6-2 or TRBV6-3 to TRBJ2-5, with 11 nucleotides matching TRBD2. J lost 1 base, V lost 5 bases, and 6 bases had no gene match. This CDR3 spans 16 amino acids. Germline CDR1 is MNHEY and CDR2 is SVGEGT.

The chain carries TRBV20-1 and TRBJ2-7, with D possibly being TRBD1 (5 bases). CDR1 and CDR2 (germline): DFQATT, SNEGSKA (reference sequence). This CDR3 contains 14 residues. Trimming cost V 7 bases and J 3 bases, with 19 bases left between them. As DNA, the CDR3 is TGCAGTGGGCAGCCAGACCTGGGGCGCTACGAGCAGTACTTC. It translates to CSGQPDLGRYEQYF.

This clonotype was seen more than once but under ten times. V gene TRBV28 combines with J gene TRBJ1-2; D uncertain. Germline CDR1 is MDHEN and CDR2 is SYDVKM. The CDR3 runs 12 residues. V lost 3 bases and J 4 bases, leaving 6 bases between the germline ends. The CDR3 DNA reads TGTGCCAGCAGTTTCAAGGGCTATGGCTACACCTTC. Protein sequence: CASSFKGYGYTF.

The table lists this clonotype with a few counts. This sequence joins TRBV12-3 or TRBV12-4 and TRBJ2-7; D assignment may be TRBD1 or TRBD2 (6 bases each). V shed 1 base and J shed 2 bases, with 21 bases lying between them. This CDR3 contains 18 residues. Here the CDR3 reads CASSLEGGGTTYPYEQYF. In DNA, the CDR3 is TGTGCCAGCAGTTTAGAAGGTGGCGGGACAACATACCCCTACGAGCAGTACTTC.

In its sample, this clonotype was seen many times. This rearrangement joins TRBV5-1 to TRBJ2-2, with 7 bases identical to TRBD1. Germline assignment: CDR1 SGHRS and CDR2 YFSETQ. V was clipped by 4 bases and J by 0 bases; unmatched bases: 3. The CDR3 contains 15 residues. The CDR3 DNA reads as TGCGCCAGCAGCCGGGACAGTCCGAACACCGGGGAGCTGTTTTTT. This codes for CASSRDSPNTGELFF.

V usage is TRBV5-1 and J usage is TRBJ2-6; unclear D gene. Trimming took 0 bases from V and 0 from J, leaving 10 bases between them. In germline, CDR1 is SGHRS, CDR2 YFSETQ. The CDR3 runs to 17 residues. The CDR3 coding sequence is TGCGCCAGCAGCTTGGACGGAAGAAGCTCTGGGGCCAACGTCCTGACTTTC. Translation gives CASSLDGRSSGANVLTF.

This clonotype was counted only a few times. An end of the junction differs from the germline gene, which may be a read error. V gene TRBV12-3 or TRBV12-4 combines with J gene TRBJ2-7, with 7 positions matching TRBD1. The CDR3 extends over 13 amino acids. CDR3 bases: TGTGCCAGCAGGCCCACAGGGGACGCTTTCCCTACGTTC. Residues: CASRPTGDAFPTF.

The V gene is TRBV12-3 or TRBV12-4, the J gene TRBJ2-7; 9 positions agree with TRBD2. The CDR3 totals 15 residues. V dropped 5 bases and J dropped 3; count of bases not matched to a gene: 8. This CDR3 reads CASSPRLADGYEQYF. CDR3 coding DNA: TGTGCCAGCAGTCCTCGACTAGCGGATGGCTACGAGCAGTACTTC.

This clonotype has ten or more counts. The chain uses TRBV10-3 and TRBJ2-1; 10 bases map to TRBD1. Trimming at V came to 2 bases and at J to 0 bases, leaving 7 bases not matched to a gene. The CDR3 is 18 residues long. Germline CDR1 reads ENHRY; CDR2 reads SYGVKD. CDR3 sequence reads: CAISEIGTGVSSYNEQFF. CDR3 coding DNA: TGTGCCATCAGTGAGATCGGGACAGGGGTTAGCTCCTACAATGAGCAGTTCTTC.

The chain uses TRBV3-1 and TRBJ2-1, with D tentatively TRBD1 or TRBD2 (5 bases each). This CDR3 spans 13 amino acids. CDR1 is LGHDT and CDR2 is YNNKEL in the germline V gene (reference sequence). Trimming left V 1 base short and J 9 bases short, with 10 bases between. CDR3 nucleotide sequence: TGTGCCAGCAGCCAAGGGGGGAGAAGTGAGCAGTTCTTC. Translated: CASSQGGRSEQFF.

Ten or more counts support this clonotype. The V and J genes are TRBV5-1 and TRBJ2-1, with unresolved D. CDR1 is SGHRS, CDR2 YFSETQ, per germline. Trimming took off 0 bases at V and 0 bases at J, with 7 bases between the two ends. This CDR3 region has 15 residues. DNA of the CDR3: TGCGCCAGCAGCTTGGGCCAGACCTCCTACAATGAGCAGTTCTTC. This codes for CASSLGQTSYNEQFF.

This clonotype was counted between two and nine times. DNA of the CDR3: TGTGCTAGTGGCACCACAGGGTTTGAGACCCAGTACTTC. Amino acids: CASGTTGFETQYF. The gene calls are TRBV12-5 and TRBJ2-5; D might be TRBD1 (6 bases). V lost 6 bases to trimming and J lost 5 bases, with 13 bases between them. Germline assignment: CDR1 LGHNT and CDR2 FRNRAP. The CDR3 covers 13 residues.

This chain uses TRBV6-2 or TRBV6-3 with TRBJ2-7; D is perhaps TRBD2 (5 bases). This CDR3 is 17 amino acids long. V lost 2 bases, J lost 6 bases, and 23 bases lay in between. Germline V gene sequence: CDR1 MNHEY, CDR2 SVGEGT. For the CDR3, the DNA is TGTGCCAGCAGTTACCCCATCTCGGGATCGGCTCGGGGCGAGCAGTACTTC. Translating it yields CASSYPISGSARGEQYF.

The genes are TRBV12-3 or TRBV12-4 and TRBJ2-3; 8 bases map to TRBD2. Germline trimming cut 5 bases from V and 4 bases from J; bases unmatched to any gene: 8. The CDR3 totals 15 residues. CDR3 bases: TGTGCCAGCAGTCCGCGGGGGGAGGGCGCAGATACGCAGTATTTT. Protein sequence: CASSPRGEGADTQYF.

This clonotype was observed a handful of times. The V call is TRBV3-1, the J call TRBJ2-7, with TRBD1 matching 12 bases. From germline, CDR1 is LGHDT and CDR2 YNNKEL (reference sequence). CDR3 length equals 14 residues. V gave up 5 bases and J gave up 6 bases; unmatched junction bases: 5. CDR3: CASSIGTGGSEQYF. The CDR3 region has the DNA TGTGCCAGCAGCATCGGGACAGGGGGCTCCGAGCAGTACTTC.

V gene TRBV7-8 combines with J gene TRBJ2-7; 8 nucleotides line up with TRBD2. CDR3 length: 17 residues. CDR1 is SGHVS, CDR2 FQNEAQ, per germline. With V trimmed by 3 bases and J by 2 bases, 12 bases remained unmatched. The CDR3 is CASSLGSTSGLPYEQYF. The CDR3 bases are TGTGCCAGCAGCTTGGGAAGTACTAGCGGCCTGCCCTACGAGCAGTACTTC. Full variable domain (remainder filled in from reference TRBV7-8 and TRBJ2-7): GAGVSQSPRYKVAKRGQDVALRCDPISGHVSLFWYQQALGQGPEFLTYFQNEAQLDKSGLPSDRFFAERPEGSVSTLKIQRTQQEDSAVYLCASSLGSTSGLPYEQYFGPGTRLTVT.

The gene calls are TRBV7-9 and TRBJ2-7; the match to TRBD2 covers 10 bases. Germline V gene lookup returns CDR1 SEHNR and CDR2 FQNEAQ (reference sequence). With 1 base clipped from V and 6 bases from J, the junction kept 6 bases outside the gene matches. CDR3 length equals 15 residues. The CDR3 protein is CASSLEREGPSEQYF. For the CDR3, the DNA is TGTGCCAGCAGCTTAGAGCGGGAGGGACCCTCCGAGCAGTACTTC.

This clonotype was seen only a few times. The CDR3 sequence is CASSSTGRQETQYF. CDR3 nucleotide sequence: TGCGCCAGCAGCTCGACAGGTCGACAAGAGACCCAGTACTTC. The rearrangement joins TRBV5-1 to TRBJ2-5; possibly TRBD1 for D (6 bases). Per the germline V gene, CDR1 is SGHRS and CDR2 is YFSETQ. CDR3 size: 14 residues. Trimming left V 3 bases short and J 2 bases short, with 11 bases between.

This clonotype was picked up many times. The CDR3 sequence: CASSLGVAGGNEQFF. In DNA, the CDR3 is TGCGCCAGCAGCTTGGGAGTCGCAGGGGGCAATGAGCAGTTCTTC. The rearrangement links TRBV5-1 to TRBJ2-1, with 7 positions matching TRBD1. Trimming cost V 0 bases and J 6 bases; bases outside gene matches: 6. The CDR3 has 15 residues. Germline CDR1 SGHRS, CDR2 YFSETQ.

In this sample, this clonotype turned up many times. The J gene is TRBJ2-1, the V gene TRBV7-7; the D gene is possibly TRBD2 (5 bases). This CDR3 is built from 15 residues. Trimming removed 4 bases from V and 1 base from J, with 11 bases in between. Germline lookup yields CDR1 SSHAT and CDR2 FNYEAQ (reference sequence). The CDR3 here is CASSSSFGSYNEQFF. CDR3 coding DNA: TGTGCCAGCAGCTCTAGCTTTGGGTCCTACAATGAGCAGTTCTTC.

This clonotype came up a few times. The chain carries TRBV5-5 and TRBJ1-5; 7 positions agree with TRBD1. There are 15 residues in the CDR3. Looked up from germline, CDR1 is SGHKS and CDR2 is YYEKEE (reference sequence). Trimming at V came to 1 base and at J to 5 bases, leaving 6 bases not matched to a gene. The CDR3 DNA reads TGTGCCAGCAGCTTGTTACAGGGGTGGGATCAGCCCCAGCATTTT. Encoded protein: CASSLLQGWDQPQHF.

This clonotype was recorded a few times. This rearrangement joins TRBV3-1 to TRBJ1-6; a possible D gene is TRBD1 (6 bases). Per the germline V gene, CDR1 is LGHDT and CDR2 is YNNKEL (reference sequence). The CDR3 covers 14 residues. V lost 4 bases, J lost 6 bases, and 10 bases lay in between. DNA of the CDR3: TGTGCCAGCAGCCGGGGGCTAACTAATTCACCCCTCCACTTT. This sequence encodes CASSRGLTNSPLHF.

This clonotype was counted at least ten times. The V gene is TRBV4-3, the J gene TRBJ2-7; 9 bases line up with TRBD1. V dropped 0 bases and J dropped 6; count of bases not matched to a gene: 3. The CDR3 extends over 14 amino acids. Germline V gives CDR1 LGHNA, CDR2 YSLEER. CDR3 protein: CASSQEYRGLEQYF. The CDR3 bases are TGCGCCAGCAGCCAAGAGTACAGGGGGCTCGAGCAGTACTTC.

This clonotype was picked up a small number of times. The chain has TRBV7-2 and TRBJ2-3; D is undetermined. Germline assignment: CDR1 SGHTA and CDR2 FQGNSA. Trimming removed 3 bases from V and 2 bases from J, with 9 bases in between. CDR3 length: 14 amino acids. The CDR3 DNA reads TGTGCCAGCAGCTTTCGGCGAGCCACAGATACGCAGTATTTT. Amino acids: CASSFRRATDTQYF. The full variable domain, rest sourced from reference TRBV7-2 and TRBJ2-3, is GAGVSQSPSNKVTEKGKDVELRCDPISGHTALYWYRQSLGQGLEFLIYFQGNSAPDKSGLPSDRFSAERTGGSVSTLTIQRTQQEDSAVYLCASSFRRATDTQYFGPGTRLTVL.